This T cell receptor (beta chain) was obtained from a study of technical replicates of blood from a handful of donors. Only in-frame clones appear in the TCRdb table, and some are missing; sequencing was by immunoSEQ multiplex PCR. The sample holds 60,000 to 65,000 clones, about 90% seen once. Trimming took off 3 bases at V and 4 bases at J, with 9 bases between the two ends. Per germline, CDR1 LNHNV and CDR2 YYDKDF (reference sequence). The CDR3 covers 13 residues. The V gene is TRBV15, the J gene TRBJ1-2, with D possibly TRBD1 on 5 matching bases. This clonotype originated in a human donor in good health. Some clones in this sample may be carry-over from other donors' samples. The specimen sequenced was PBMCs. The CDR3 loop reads CATSRGEAYGYTF. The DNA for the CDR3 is TGTGCCACCAGCAGGGGGGAGGCCTATGGCTACACCTTC.